The 21 T cell receptor beta chains below come from one sample, sequenced in a study of T cell repertoires in cytomegalovirus infection. For these TCRs, the target antigens are not known. In TCRdb, the reads were re-called with MiXCR into one record per CDR3 protein. The table has approximately 500,000 distinct CDR3 sequences, 33% seen once. The sample here was cultured PBMCs, taken from culture after CMV antigen stimulation. These receptor sequences come from a human donor in good health (CMV status not recorded). Some clones in this sample may be carry-over from other donors' samples.

This clonotype was found a few times. V gene TRBV7-2 combines with J gene TRBJ1-1, with D unresolved. CDR3 size: 15 residues. The germline gives CDR1 SGHTA, CDR2 FQGNSA. V was shortened by 0 bases and J by 0 bases, with 8 bases between the two germline ends. This CDR3 is CASSLAGLMNTEAFF. The DNA for the CDR3 is TGTGCCAGCAGCTTAGCTGGGCTCATGAACACTGAAGCTTTCTTT.

The chain is built from TRBV5-5 and TRBJ2-3, with 7 bases identical to TRBD2. Germline V lookup: CDR1 SGHKS, CDR2 YYEKEE (reference sequence). V shed 1 base and J 5 bases; nucleotides not matched to a gene: 7. This CDR3 region has 15 residues. CDR3 sequence reads: CASSLRSSGGDTQYF. The CDR3 DNA is TGTGCCAGCAGCTTGAGGTCTAGCGGCGGAGATACGCAGTATTTT.

The chain carries TRBV6-2 or TRBV6-3 and TRBJ2-1; 15 positions agree with TRBD2. This CDR3 spans 15 amino acids. CDR1 and CDR2 (germline): MNHEY, SVGEGT. V lost 8 bases and J lost 6; bases outside the gene matches: 5. CDR3 DNA sequence: TGTGCCAGCGGGACTAGCGGGAGGAACAGCAATGAGCAGTTCTTC. Translating it yields CASGTSGRNSNEQFF.

The chain links TRBV7-6 to TRBJ2-3; D not resolved. Trimming cost V 4 bases and J 2 bases, with 10 bases left between them. The germline V gene has CDR1 SGHVS and CDR2 FNYEAQ. The CDR3 is made up of 14 amino acids. CDR3 nucleotide sequence: TGTGCCAGCAGCTCGGACCCGTACACAGATACGCAGTATTTT. Protein sequence: CASSSDPYTDTQYF.

The chain is built from TRBV13 and TRBJ1-2; maybe TRBD1 (6 bases). The length of the CDR3 is 14 residues. Between the trimmed V and J ends, which lost 3 bases and 4 bases, there was a span of 12 bases. CDR1 is PRHDT, CDR2 FYEKMQ, per germline (reference sequence). CDR3 bases: TGTGCCAGCAGCTTGGTAGGGACAACCTATGGCTACACCTTC. It encodes CASSLVGTTYGYTF.

In this sample, this clonotype turned up a few times. One end of the junction is discordant with germline, which a read error may explain. This chain joins TRBV7-3 and TRBJ2-1; D remains ambiguous. Germline lookup yields CDR1 SGHTA and CDR2 FQGTGA. The CDR3 consists of 13 residues. As DNA, the CDR3 is TGTGCCAGCAGCTTAATTCGGACGGAACCCCCTAACTTC. Translated: CASSLIRTEPPNF. Based on the CDR3 plus reference TRBV7-3 and TRBJ2-1, the full variable domain is GAGVSQTPSNKVTEKGKYVELRCDPISGHTALYWYRQSLGQGPEFLIYFQGTGAADDSGLPNDRFFAVRPEGSVSTLKIQRTERGDSAVYLCASSLIRTEPPNFGPGTRLTVL.

The chain joins TRBV29-1 to TRBJ2-7, with TRBD1 matching 8 bases. The CDR3 totals 14 residues. Germline V gives CDR1 SQVTM, CDR2 ANQGSEA. V dropped 5 bases and J dropped 1; count of bases not matched to a gene: 7. The CDR3 region is CSVSGQGTSYEQYF. CDR3 bases: TGCAGCGTTTCCGGACAGGGTACTTCCTACGAGCAGTACTTC.

The J gene is TRBJ2-7, the V gene TRBV2; 9 positions agree with TRBD1. This CDR3 comprises 15 residues. Per germline, CDR1 SNHLY and CDR2 FYNNEI. V lost 2 bases and J lost 9; bases outside the gene matches: 11. CDR3 protein: CASSERQGVRISQYF. The DNA of the CDR3 is TGTGCCAGCAGTGAAAGACAGGGGGTACGGATCTCGCAGTACTTC.

This clonotype turned up a few times. This chain joins TRBV28 and TRBJ2-1; 12 nucleotides agree with TRBD2. CDR1 MDHEN and CDR2 SYDVKM come from the germline V gene. The CDR3 has 14 residues. J gave up 9 bases and V 3 bases, and 3 bases lay outside the gene matches. Written as DNA, the CDR3 is TGTGCCAGCAGTTTTCTAGCGGGAGGGGGTGAGCAGTTCTTC. Translating gives CASSFLAGGGEQFF. Full variable domain (remainder filled in from reference TRBV28 and TRBJ2-1): DVKVTQSSRYLVKRTGEKVFLECVQDMDHENMFWYRQDPGLGLRLIYFSYDVKMKEKGDIPEGYSVSREKKERFSLILESASTNQTSMYLCASSFLAGGGEQFFGPGTRLTVL.

V gene TRBV27 combines with J gene TRBJ2-1; D could derive from TRBD1 or TRBD2 (5 bases each). The V and J ends lost 8 bases and 11 bases respectively, with 16 bases between them. This CDR3 is built from 12 residues. Germline CDR1 and CDR2: MNHEY and SMNVEV (reference sequence). CDR3 protein: CASAYSTGQQFF. CDR3 sequence (DNA): TGTGCCAGCGCTTATTCCACGGGACAGCAGTTCTTC.

The gene calls are TRBV5-1 and TRBJ2-2, with 11 bases identical to TRBD2. Per the germline V gene, CDR1 is SGHRS and CDR2 is YFSETQ. CDR3 length: 16 residues. With 1 base clipped from V and 5 bases from J, the junction kept 4 bases outside the gene matches. The CDR3, as DNA: TGCGCCAGCAGCTTGAAGGCTAGCGGGAGGACCGGGGAGCTGTTTTTT. Protein product: CASSLKASGRTGELFF. The full variable domain, in which reference TRBV5-1 and TRBJ2-2 provide the parts outside the CDR3, is KAGVTQTPRYLIKTRGQQVTLSCSPISGHRSVSWYQQTPGQGLQFLFEYFSETQRNKGNFPGRFSGRQFSNSRSEMNVSTLELGDSALYLCASSLKASGRTGELFFGEGSRLTVL.

V gene TRBV5-4 combines with J gene TRBJ1-2, with TRBD1 as a possible D gene (5 bases). The V gene lost 5 bases and the J gene lost 2 bases, with 16 bases spanning the gap. Per germline, CDR1 SGHNT and CDR2 YYREEE (reference sequence). This CDR3 region has 15 residues. For the CDR3, the DNA is TGTGCCAGCAGTTATGGGACCGACTCAAACTATGGCTACACCTTC. Protein product: CASSYGTDSNYGYTF.

The chain uses TRBV29-1 and TRBJ2-1; possibly TRBD2 for D (5 bases). V lost 8 bases to trimming and J lost 0 bases, with 11 bases between them. CDR3 length: 13 amino acids. Per germline, CDR1 SQVTM and CDR2 ANQGSEA. The chain's CDR3 is CSLSGSSYNEQFF. The CDR3 bases are TGCAGCCTCAGCGGAAGCTCCTACAATGAGCAGTTCTTC.

This CDR3 reads CASSFQANEQFF. The CDR3 DNA follows: TGTGCCAGCAGTTTTCAGGCCAATGAGCAGTTCTTC. V is TRBV28 and J is TRBJ2-1; no clear D. Trimming stripped 3 bases from V and 6 bases from J, with 6 bases between. The CDR3 is 12 residues long. From germline, CDR1 is MDHEN and CDR2 SYDVKM.

The chain joins TRBV11-2 to TRBJ2-7; possible D gene TRBD2, 6 bases. V was clipped by 6 bases and J by 3 bases, with 12 bases between them. Germline values: CDR1 SGHAT, CDR2 FQNNGV. This CDR3 is built from 13 residues. The CDR3 loop reads CASSIAAVYEQYV. CDR3 coding DNA: TGTGCCAGCAGTATAGCGGCGGTCTACGAGCAGTACGTC.

The chain is built from TRBV11-2 and TRBJ2-1; maybe TRBD1 (6 bases). The germline V and J ends were trimmed by 5 bases and 8 bases, with 22 bases remaining between them. Germline CDR1 and CDR2: SGHAT and FQNNGV. The CDR3 consists of 16 residues. The CDR3 DNA follows: TGTGCCAGCAGCCTAAGGACAGACCCCGTCTGGGATGAGCAGTTCTTC. Protein product: CASSLRTDPVWDEQFF.

This clonotype has a count of ten or more. The chain couples TRBV19 to TRBJ1-5, with D uncertain. Germline assignment: CDR1 LNHDA and CDR2 SQIVND (reference sequence). The CDR3 runs 16 residues. Trimming shortened V by 9 bases and J by 0 bases, and 18 bases separated the two germline ends. CDR3 nucleotide sequence: TGTGCCAGCAGCATCAGCGCAGGCGATAGCAATCAGCCCCAGCATTTT. Translation: CASSISAGDSNQPQHF.

This clonotype was counted ten times or more. The V call is TRBV12-3 or TRBV12-4, the J call TRBJ2-3; D not resolved. V was pared by 8 bases and J by 0 bases, with 12 bases between. This CDR3 is 14 amino acids long. CDR3 in amino acids: CASVSAASTDTQYF. The CDR3 DNA follows: TGTGCCAGCGTTAGTGCGGCTAGCACAGATACGCAGTATTTT.

The rearrangement uses TRBV4-1 and TRBJ2-3; D may match TRBD1 or TRBD2 (5 bases each). The CDR3 length is 17 residues. V was trimmed by 2 bases and J by 0 bases, leaving 15 bases between them. The V gene's germline CDR1 is MGHRA and CDR2 YSYEKL. CDR3 amino acids: CASSQRSGTISTDTQYF. The DNA of the CDR3 is TGCGCCAGCAGCCAAAGATCCGGGACGATAAGCACAGATACGCAGTATTTT.

The gene calls are TRBV14 and TRBJ1-1, with no clear D. Trimming left V 0 bases short and J 4 bases short, with 6 bases between. CDR1 and CDR2 from the germline V gene are SGHDN and FVKESK. The CDR3 covers 13 residues. This chain's CDR3 is CASSQETITEAFF. In nucleotides, the CDR3 is TGTGCCAGCAGCCAAGAGACCATCACTGAAGCTTTCTTT.

This clonotype came up a few times. The chain is built from TRBV6-5 and TRBJ2-3, with D unresolved. This CDR3 is 14 amino acids long. Germline V lookup: CDR1 MNHEY, CDR2 SVGAGI. Trimming pared 2 bases from V and 4 bases from J, leaving 10 bases between. Written as DNA, the CDR3 is TGTGCCAGCAGTTACCTTGGGTGGTCAGATACGCAGTATTTT. It codes for CASSYLGWSDTQYF.